This T cell receptor beta chain stems from a study of PD-1 blockade in classical Hodgkin lymphoma. General observations from the study: Patients who responded completely had about the same baseline diversity as newly diagnosed patients.

Germline V gives CDR1 WNHNN, CDR2 SYGVQD (reference sequence). V lost 4 bases and J 1 base, leaving 7 bases between the germline ends. This CDR3 is 13 amino acids long. The method was immunoSEQ multiplex PCR; TCRdb's version includes in-frame clones alone and lacks a portion of them. The sample consists of about 25,000 clones, around 80% of them appearing once. Comments on this clone: Its specificity is not known.

Brentuximab vedotin exposure varied among the patients, all of whom had relapsed after autologous stem cell transplantation. Sequenced material: peripheral blood mononuclear cells (PBMCs), taken at baseline. The chain recombines TRBV10-1 with TRBJ1-1; D is uncertain. The sequence was collected from a human donor with classical Hodgkin lymphoma. The CDR3 reads CASSASGNTEAFF. CDR3 bases: TGCGCCAGCAGTGCGTCAGGGAACACTGAAGCTTTCTTT.